The T cell receptor beta chain under discussion was sequenced for a study of T cell repertoires in cytomegalovirus infection. In the study overall: HLA-C-restricted CMV epitopes, recently identified, and well-studied HLA-B-restricted ones were used by the study. Based on public TCR beta signatures, there were indications of CMV infection and of a matching HLA type.

This CDR3 is 17 amino acids long. In germline, CDR1 is KGHDR, CDR2 SFDVKD. The ends lost 4 bases at V and 8 bases at J; junction bases unmatched: 12. TCRdb re-called the reads with MiXCR, one entry per CDR3 protein. The sample includes under 120,000 distinct CDR3 sequences, approximately 45% of them seen just once. As regards this clonotype: The antigen remains unidentified.

Whole-study results and caveats: Public TCR beta family frequency separated CMV-and-HLA carriers, including in an independent cohort. Within the response measured ex vivo, HLA-C-restricted CMV-specific TCR beta clonotypes were dominant.

The receptor comes from a human donor in good health (CMV status not recorded). Some clones in this sample may be carry-over from other donors' samples. The rearrangement links TRBV24-1 to TRBJ2-1; TRBD2 matches at 11 bases. Sequencing was performed on CD8+ T cells from cultured PBMCs, taken from culture after CMV antigen stimulation. Here the CDR3 DNA reads TGTGCCACCAGTGACCCGACTAGCGGGGCCTCCAGCGATGAGCAGTTCTTC. Protein sequence: CATSDPTSGASSDEQFF.